The 17 T cell receptor beta chains in this list originate from one sample, sequenced in a study of a mutant IDH1 vaccine in newly diagnosed glioma. Time point denoted: week 35, safety follow-up. Every vaccination contained 300 ug of the mutant IDH1 20-mer peptide and was paired with topical imiquimod. Data came from immunoSEQ multiplex PCR; TCRdb stores just in-frame clones and leaves some out. In the table there are around 44,000 clones, more than 60% of which are singletons. No antigen is known for these receptors. The sequencing used PBMCs, collected from a glioma patient whose treatment included an IDH1 peptide vaccine. The receptors stem from a man aged 40-49 years with glioma.

The V gene is TRBV4-2, the J gene TRBJ2-7; 13 bases are a match to TRBD2. This CDR3 spans 16 amino acids. Unmatched junction bases numbered 6, after V lost 4 bases and J lost 3 bases. The germline V gene has CDR1 LGHNA and CDR2 YNFKEQ. CDR3 in amino acids: CASSRELAGGIYEQYF. CDR3 sequence (DNA): TGTGCCAGCAGCCGAGAACTAGCGGGGGGGATCTACGAGCAGTACTTC.

This rearrangement joins TRBV27 to TRBJ1-6, with TRBD1 matching 7 bases. The V and J ends lost 4 bases and 4 bases, in that order; junction bases with no gene match: 7. Germline CDR1 MNHEY, CDR2 SMNVEV (reference sequence). CDR3 length equals 16 residues. CDR3 DNA: TGTGCCAGCAGTTATTACACAGGGGTATATAATTCACCCCTCCACTTT. It yields the protein CASSYYTGVYNSPLHF.

This chain links TRBV25-1 with TRBJ2-1; no clear D gene. V dropped 7 bases and J dropped 6 bases, with 10 bases sitting between them. CDR3 size: 12 residues. CDR1 and CDR2 from the germline V gene are MGHDK and SYGVNS. The DNA for the CDR3 is TGTGCCAGCACGGGTGCATTCAATGAGCAGTTCTTC. Protein sequence: CASTGAFNEQFF.

In DNA form, the CDR3 reads TGTGCCAGCAGAACCGGGACTTCCCCCTACGAGCAGTACTTC. It codes for CASRTGTSPYEQYF. The gene calls are TRBV2 and TRBJ2-7; possible D gene TRBD2, 6 bases. Germline V gene lookup returns CDR1 SNHLY and CDR2 FYNNEI. The CDR3 has 14 residues. V lost 6 bases, J lost 2 bases, and 14 bases lay in between.

The rearrangement joins TRBV12-5 to TRBJ2-7, with 8 bases that match TRBD1. This CDR3 comprises 16 residues. Germline loops: CDR1 LGHNT, CDR2 FRNRAP. The J segment lost 0 bases and the V segment lost 1 base, leaving 5 bases of the junction unmatched. CDR3 in amino acids: CASGLGDRLSSYEQYF. For the CDR3, the DNA is TGTGCTAGTGGTTTGGGGGACAGGTTAAGCTCCTACGAGCAGTACTTC.

The CDR3 nucleotides read TGTGCCAGCAGCTTGGAGGAGGAACAGAGCCAAAACTATGGCTACACCTTC. Its protein product is CASSLEEEQSQNYGYTF. This sequence joins TRBV5-6 and TRBJ1-2; D is unresolved. Germline CDR1 and CDR2: SGHDT and YYEEEE. With 0 bases removed from V and 2 bases from J, the gap between germline ends came to 17 bases. CDR3 length: 17 residues.

The chain carries TRBV4-2 and TRBJ1-1, with 7 positions matching TRBD1. The CDR3 is 16 residues long. Germline CDR1 LGHNA, CDR2 YNFKEQ. V dropped 8 bases and J dropped 4; count of bases not matched to a gene: 16. The CDR3 loop is CASGPFGQGVGTEAFF. Written as DNA, the CDR3 is TGTGCCAGCGGCCCCTTTGGTCAGGGGGTTGGCACTGAAGCTTTCTTT.

The V gene is TRBV30, the J gene TRBJ1-6; no reliable D call. From germline, CDR1 is GTSNPN and CDR2 SVGIG (reference sequence). The V gene lost 0 bases and the J gene lost 6 bases, with 15 bases spanning the gap. The CDR3 is 16 residues long. This CDR3 reads CAWSVPRLPRNSPLHF. As DNA, the CDR3 is TGTGCCTGGAGTGTACCCCGCCTCCCGCGTAATTCACCCCTCCACTTT.

The chain is built from TRBV10-1 and TRBJ1-2; weak D call: TRBD1 (5 bases). V lost 6 bases, J lost 2 bases, and 10 bases lay in between. In germline, CDR1 is WNHNN, CDR2 SYGVQD (reference sequence). This CDR3 has 13 residues. The CDR3 loop is CASSTDTNYGYTF. The CDR3 DNA follows: TGCGCCAGCAGCACGGACACAAACTATGGCTACACCTTC.

The V and J genes are TRBV18 and TRBJ1-3; no clear D gene. The CDR3 is 14 residues long. V was cut by 2 bases and J by 4 bases, with 9 bases left in between. Germline CDR1 and CDR2: KGHSH and LQKENI. CDR3 nucleotides: TGTGCCAGCTCACCAGGCGGTTACGGAAACACCATATATTTT. The encoded protein is CASSPGGYGNTIYF. Looking up the rest from reference TRBV18 and TRBJ1-3 gives the full variable domain: NAGVMQNPRHLVRRRGQEARLRCSPMKGHSHVYWYRQLPEEGLKFMVYLQKENIIDESGMPKERFSAEFPKEGPSILRIQQVVRGDSAAYFCASSPGGYGNTIYFGEGSWLTVV.

This rearrangement joins TRBV30 to TRBJ2-5, with TRBD2 as a possible D gene (6 bases). The V end was cut by 0 bases, the J end by 6 bases, with 14 bases between. Germline-derived CDR1 and CDR2 are GTSNPN and SVGIG (reference sequence). The CDR3 extends over 14 amino acids. CDR3 protein: CAWSVGAGRKTQYF. CDR3 nucleotides: TGTGCCTGGAGTGTAGGGGCAGGGAGGAAGACCCAGTACTTC.

CDR3 sequence: CASSESGGREQYF. DNA for the CDR3: TGCGCCAGCAGTGAGTCCGGCGGAAGAGAGCAGTACTTC. The rearrangement uses TRBV10-1 and TRBJ2-7; D is undetermined. Trimming shortened V by 0 bases and J by 7 bases, and 10 bases separated the two germline ends. The CDR3 runs 13 residues. Per germline, CDR1 WNHNN and CDR2 SYGVQD (reference sequence).

In its sample, this clone ranks as medium-sized. V usage is TRBV7-9 and J usage is TRBJ1-2; D possibly corresponds to TRBD1 (5 bases). Per germline, CDR1 SEHNR and CDR2 FQNEAQ (reference sequence). This CDR3 contains 17 residues. Trimming shortened V by 3 bases and J by 4 bases, and 21 bases separated the two germline ends. CDR3 amino acids: CASSLGQGKDLTYGYTF. The DNA of the CDR3 is TGTGCCAGCAGCTTGGGGCAGGGTAAAGATCTTACCTATGGCTACACCTTC.

The chain has TRBV4-2 and TRBJ1-2; D uncertain. The CDR3 sequence is 13 residues long. Germline V CDR1 and CDR2: LGHNA, YNFKEQ. V was clipped by 0 bases and J by 8 bases, with 10 bases between them. CDR3 nucleotides: TGTGCCAGCAGCCAAGACTTTCGGCAGGGCTACACCTTC. Translated, it gives CASSQDFRQGYTF.

This sequence joins TRBV7-8 and TRBJ1-2; tentative D call: TRBD1 (5 bases). The germline V gene has CDR1 SGHVS and CDR2 FQNEAQ. This CDR3 comprises 16 residues. The germline V and J ends were trimmed by 5 bases and 5 bases, with 21 bases remaining between them. The CDR3 here is CASSPRRSDISYGYTF. CDR3 bases: TGTGCCAGCAGCCCCCGGAGGTCGGACATTTCGTATGGCTACACCTTC.

This clone came up a few times. The chain links TRBV2 to TRBJ1-5; TRBD1 matches 8 bases. This CDR3 has 14 residues. V lost 9 bases and J lost 0; bases outside the gene matches: 4. Germline assignment: CDR1 SNHLY and CDR2 FYNNEI. CDR3 sequence reads: CASGQGNSNQPQHF. Here the CDR3 DNA reads TGTGCCAGTGGACAGGGTAATAGCAATCAGCCCCAGCATTTT.

The chain is built from TRBV5-1 and TRBJ2-5; D could derive from TRBD1 or TRBD2 (6 bases each). Trimming cost V 1 base and J 4 bases, with 11 bases left between them. In germline, CDR1 is SGHRS, CDR2 YFSETQ. The CDR3 has 14 residues. The CDR3 here is CASSLWGARETQYF. CDR3 bases: TGCGCCAGCAGCTTGTGGGGGGCAAGAGAGACCCAGTACTTC.